This T cell receptor beta chain originates from a study of cytotoxic CD8 clonotypes in ibrutinib-treated CLL. Study details: Partial responses numbered approximately 24 and complete responses 2; after a median about 6 years, about 15 stayed remitted and approximately twelve progressed. Response samples came after a median 12 months of treatment, range 6 to 36. Study observations and caveats: Against age-matched healthy donors, baseline clonality ran higher and tracked circulating CD8+ T-cell counts.

As to this clone: Its target is not known.

Per germline, CDR1 MNHEY and CDR2 SMNVEV (reference sequence). The CDR3 length is 13 residues. Trimming took off 6 bases at V and 6 bases at J, with 15 bases between the two ends. Only in-frame clones appear in the TCRdb table, and some are missing; sequencing was by immunoSEQ multiplex PCR. There are some 93,000 clones in the sample; roughly 80% occur only once, and 32% lies in the top ten. This chain joins TRBV27 and TRBJ2-7; D may be TRBD1 or TRBD2 (5 bases each). The receptor's source is a human donor with chronic lymphocytic leukemia. The sample consisted of PBMCs, taken after 12 months of ibrutinib treatment. The CDR3, as DNA: TGTGCCAGCAGGCTATCCGGGACGTCCGAGCAGTACTTC. Its protein is CASRLSGTSEQYF.